Described below is a single TCR beta chain sequence and its context. TCRdb reprocessed the 5' RACE reads, with one entry per CDR3 protein and no DNA. The table lists 400,000 or so distinct CDR3 sequences. The CDR3 spans 12 residues. The germline V gene has CDR1 DFQATT and CDR2 SNEGSKA (reference sequence). These data come from a study of monozygotic twins with inflammatory bowel disease. The clonotype originates from a human donor with ulcerative colitis or Crohn's disease, or a healthy co-twin of an affected twin (not recorded which). The rearrangement uses TRBV20-1 and TRBJ2-5; checking the TCRdb D call of TRBD1 is not possible without DNA. The specimen sequenced was blood. The CDR3 protein is CSARDRAETQYF.